A single sample is the source of the 17 T cell receptor beta chains below, sequenced in a study of T cells after yellow fever vaccination (dated by TCRdb to 2018 to 2020). Preparation of the library involved 5' RACE. Instrument on record: Illumina NovaSeq 6000. The public reads were reanalyzed by TCRdb: fastp trimming at Q25, MiXCR alignment, in-frame beta chains only. Each record represents a unique CDR3 protein, reported with the most common genes and DNA among its rows. Present in this sample are some 320,000 distinct CDR3 sequences, about 4% of which were seen just once. The top ten constitute 20% to 25% of the sample. The sample's treatment or condition label is to be understood as: live attenuated yellow fever vaccine strain. This specimen consisted of PBMCs, obtained 5 days after the yellow fever booster vaccination. Receptors were obtained from a man younger than 30 who received the YFV17D yellow fever vaccine.

The chain carries TRBV7-9 and TRBJ1-1; a possible D gene is TRBD1 (5 bases). Trimming cost V 7 bases and J 1 base, with 13 bases left between them. The CDR3 totals 14 residues. Germline V gene data show CDR1 as SEHNR and CDR2 as FQNEAQ (reference sequence). The CDR3 reads CASNNAGTNTEAFF. DNA of the CDR3: TGTGCCAGCAACAACGCCGGGACGAACACTGAAGCTTTCTTT.

This clonotype turned up a few times. The V call is TRBV7-9, the J call TRBJ1-2; 8 bases agree with TRBD1. Germline lookup yields CDR1 SEHNR and CDR2 FQNEAQ (reference sequence). The V segment lost 10 bases and the J segment 6 bases; nucleotides outside the gene matches: 7. CDR3 length equals 12 residues. CDR3 loop: CATRTGTHGYTF. Here the CDR3 DNA reads TGTGCCACCCGGACAGGGACCCATGGCTACACCTTC.

This clonotype was seen repeatedly, ten times or more. The rearrangement joins TRBV5-1 to TRBJ1-5; no reliable D call. The CDR3 covers 14 residues. Germline CDR1 and CDR2: SGHRS and YFSETQ. V was trimmed by 2 bases and J by 3 bases, leaving 9 bases between them. CDR3: CASSFGGLNQPQHF. The CDR3 nucleotides read TGCGCCAGCAGCTTCGGCGGCCTCAATCAGCCCCAGCATTTT.

The table lists this clonotype with many counts. The V gene is TRBV9, the J gene TRBJ2-5, with 9 bases fitting TRBD2. V lost 3 bases to trimming and J lost 7 bases; unmatched junction nucleotides: 4. The V gene's germline CDR1 is SGDLS and CDR2 YYNGEE. The CDR3 runs to 13 residues. The CDR3, as DNA: TGTGCCAGCAGCGAGGGACTAGCCGTGACCCAGTACTTC. Translating gives CASSEGLAVTQYF.

This clonotype showed up many times. The gene calls are TRBV12-3 or TRBV12-4 and TRBJ2-5; D unresolved. The CDR3 covers 13 residues. V was trimmed by 6 bases and J by 2 bases, leaving 10 bases between them. This CDR3 is CASSYNSQETQYF. CDR3 DNA sequence: TGTGCCAGCAGCTACAACTCACAAGAGACCCAGTACTTC.

This clonotype appeared many times. The chain is built from TRBV28 and TRBJ2-2; 8 bases fit TRBD1. Germline V gene sequence: CDR1 MDHEN, CDR2 SYDVKM. V lost 6 bases and J lost 3; bases outside the gene matches: 6. CDR3 length: 15 amino acids. CDR3 coding DNA: TGTGCCAGCAGGCTTACAGGGGGATACACCGGGGAGCTGTTTTTT. This gives the protein CASRLTGGYTGELFF. Combining the CDR3 with reference TRBV28 and TRBJ2-2 gives the whole variable domain DVKVTQSSRYLVKRTGEKVFLECVQDMDHENMFWYRQDPGLGLRLIYFSYDVKMKEKGDIPEGYSVSREKKERFSLILESASTNQTSMYLCASRLTGGYTGELFFGEGSRLTVL.

This clonotype appeared a few times. The chain carries TRBV7-9 and TRBJ2-7, with TRBD2 matching over 11 bases. The trim removed 5 bases at V and 6 bases at J, leaving 15 bases unmatched. The CDR3 is made up of 17 amino acids. Germline V lookup: CDR1 SEHNR, CDR2 FQNEAQ (reference sequence). The CDR3 region has the DNA TGTGCCAGCAGCCTAGACGTAGCGGGAGGGGCCTTAGTCGAGCAGTACGTC. Its translation: CASSLDVAGGALVEQYV.

A few counts support this clonotype. The chain joins TRBV15 to TRBJ1-4, with a possible D match to TRBD1 (5 bases). This CDR3 spans 17 amino acids. CDR1 and CDR2 (germline): LNHNV, YYDKDF (reference sequence). The ends were cut back, 1 base at V and 1 base at J, with 13 bases in the middle. The CDR3 DNA follows: TGTGCCACCAGCAGAGGTGAAGGGGAAGGAACTAATGAAAAACTGTTTTTT. The encoded protein is CATSRGEGEGTNEKLFF.

A few counts support this clonotype. The chain combines TRBV5-8 with TRBJ2-5, with a weak D call TRBD1 (6 bases). Trimming removed 6 bases from V and 1 base from J, with 16 bases in between. Germline V lookup: CDR1 SGHTS, CDR2 YDEGEE. CDR3 length: 15 residues. The CDR3 DNA follows: TGTGCCAGCACCCTACCTGGGACACCCCAAGAGACCCAGTACTTC. This encodes CASTLPGTPQETQYF.

This sequence joins TRBV6-2 or TRBV6-3 and TRBJ2-6, with TRBD1 matching over 11 bases. The CDR3 is 18 amino acids. Germline trimming cut 6 bases from V and 4 bases from J; bases unmatched to any gene: 11. Germline lookup yields CDR1 MNHEY and CDR2 SVGEGT. This CDR3 is CASRYPGQGAGGANVLTF. The DNA of the CDR3 is TGTGCCAGCAGATACCCCGGACAGGGGGCAGGCGGGGCCAACGTCCTGACTTTC.

The chain joins TRBV5-1 to TRBJ2-1; D remains ambiguous. The germline V gene encodes CDR1 SGHRS and CDR2 YFSETQ. The CDR3 runs 16 residues. The germline V and J ends were trimmed by 3 bases and 2 bases, with 15 bases remaining between them. The DNA for the CDR3 is TGCGCCAGCAGCTCTGCCCCAATCAGGACCTACAATGAGCAGTTCTTC. As protein: CASSSAPIRTYNEQFF.

The sample holds many counts of this clonotype. The V and J genes are TRBV5-1 and TRBJ2-5, with D uncertain. Trimming left V 2 bases short and J 2 bases short, with 7 bases between. Germline CDR1 SGHRS, CDR2 YFSETQ. The CDR3 is 13 residues long. CDR3 amino acids: CASSFSRQETQYF. The CDR3 DNA is TGCGCCAGCAGCTTCTCCAGGCAAGAGACCCAGTACTTC.

This clonotype was seen a few times. The chain employs TRBV11-1 and TRBJ1-1, with D maybe TRBD1 (6 bases). CDR1 SGHAT and CDR2 FQDESV come from the germline V gene (reference sequence). This CDR3 contains 14 residues. The V and J ends lost 5 bases and 4 bases respectively, with 14 bases between them. The CDR3 nucleotides read TGTGCCAGCAGCAGACAGGTTGTGGGCACTGAAGCTTTCTTT. Its translation is CASSRQVVGTEAFF.

This clonotype has ten or more counts. This rearrangement joins TRBV7-2 to TRBJ2-3; 9 bases align to TRBD2. The CDR3 length is 16 residues. V dropped 6 bases and J dropped 2; count of bases not matched to a gene: 9. From germline, CDR1 is SGHTA and CDR2 FQGNSA. In DNA, the CDR3 is TGTGCCAGCAGGGCCCAGAGCGGGGGGTACACAGATACGCAGTATTTT. This sequence encodes CASRAQSGGYTDTQYF.

The V and J genes are TRBV7-9 and TRBJ1-4, with TRBD1 matching 7 bases. CDR3 length: 14 amino acids. The germline V gene has CDR1 SEHNR and CDR2 FQNEAQ (reference sequence). V lost 8 bases, J lost 1 base, and 4 bases stayed unmatched. CDR3 in amino acids: CASGQGVTNEKLFF. CDR3 nucleotides: TGTGCCAGCGGTCAGGGGGTAACTAATGAAAAACTGTTTTTT.

This clonotype was observed a handful of times. The chain recombines TRBV10-2 with TRBJ1-2; D ambiguous. The CDR3 contains 14 residues. The V end was cut by 0 bases, the J end by 4 bases, with 9 bases between. The germline V gene has CDR1 WSHSY and CDR2 SAAADI. CDR3 in DNA: TGCGCCAGCAGTGAGTCGAGGAGGTCCTATGGCTACACCTTC. As protein: CASSESRRSYGYTF.

The sample holds a few counts of this clonotype. The chain is built from TRBV5-1 and TRBJ2-1, with TRBD1 matching 9 bases. Trimming at V came to 7 bases and at J to 7 bases, leaving 9 bases not matched to a gene. Germline CDR1 SGHRS, CDR2 YFSETQ. The CDR3 runs to 14 residues. CDR3 bases: TGCGCCAGCTACAGGGGGCCTATAGGAAATGAGCAGTTCTTC. This translates into CASYRGPIGNEQFF.